These T cell receptor beta chains were read from a single sample in a study of shared clonotypes between healthy human individuals. Sequenced by immunoSEQ multiplex PCR; TCRdb stores in-frame clones only, minus some. The repertoire includes some 1 million clones, about 76% of them detected once, and approximately 1.5% sits in the top ten. The source material was memory CD4+ T cells sorted from blood. These receptor sequences come from a man aged 18 to 30 in good health. Both conserved end residues are trimmed from each CDR3. Fields, in order: J gene, CDR3 length, V gene, clone size, CDR3 protein. Where a row states a size, it is once, few, many or the class of an expanded clone; other rows omit it.

TRBJ2-7,15,TRBV7-7,.,ASSLVPGLAKLYEQY
TRBJ2-7,14,TRBV5-4,.,ASSPKVGASSYEQY
TRBJ1-1,14,TRBV28,.,ASSSGVRQFNTEAF
TRBJ1-4,12,TRBV6-6,once,ASSLGGAGEKLF
TRBJ2-1,9,TRBV7-2,.,ASSLLNEQF
TRBJ2-1,14,TRBV18,.,ASSRSPGGAFLEQF
TRBJ1-5,11,TRBV18,few,ASSPYRLQPQH
TRBJ2-2,12,TRBV5-6,.,ASSLRGGSGELF
TRBJ2-1,13,TRBV5-4,.,ASSLASGGLNEQF
TRBJ2-2,11,TRBV18,.,ASSPLNTGELF
TRBJ2-7,14,TRBV23-1,.,ASSQTRDTFSYEQY
TRBJ2-5,12,TRBV6-6,.,ASSRPGPRETQY
TRBJ1-1,11,TRBV12-5,.,ASGLSGTSEAF
TRBJ1-1,11,TRBV19,few,ASSIASNTEAF
TRBJ2-5,12,TRBV30,.,AWRGQGWWETQY
TRBJ2-3,14,TRBV18,.,ASSPPQGGGTDTQY
TRBJ2-5,11,TRBV10-3,.,ATAGLQEETQY
TRBJ2-2,14,TRBV6-5,many,ASSYSWIRNTGELF
TRBJ1-6,13,TRBV30,.,ACPAGFYGGTPLH
TRBJ1-1,14,TRBV5-5,.,ASSFQRHPSGTEAF
TRBJ2-7,12,TRBV7-2,.,ASSLGGFINEQY
TRBJ1-4,12,TRBV5-1,.,ASSPGGANEKLF
TRBJ2-1,11,TRBV11-3,.,ASSTGVGKEQF
TRBJ1-1,11,TRBV5-1,.,ASSLQQNTEAF
TRBJ2-3,15,TRBV7-2,.,ASSLALGGSGTDTQY
TRBJ2-1,13,TRBV5-4,.,ASSLRREVHNEQF
TRBJ2-3,11,TRBV9,.,ASSRADTDTQY
TRBJ2-7,11,TRBV7-2,.,ASSSLLPGEQY
TRBJ2-1,11,TRBV6-6,.,ASSSHREGEQF
TRBJ1-6,11,TRBV10-2,.,ASRDGINSPLH
TRBJ2-5,14,TRBV7-2,.,ASSLFGRAPQETQY
TRBJ2-5,13,TRBV7-8,.,ASSLGLAGAETQY
TRBJ1-2,9,TRBV7-2,.,ASSSEGGYT
TRBJ2-5,14,TRBV10-1,.,ASSESGTSGSVTQY